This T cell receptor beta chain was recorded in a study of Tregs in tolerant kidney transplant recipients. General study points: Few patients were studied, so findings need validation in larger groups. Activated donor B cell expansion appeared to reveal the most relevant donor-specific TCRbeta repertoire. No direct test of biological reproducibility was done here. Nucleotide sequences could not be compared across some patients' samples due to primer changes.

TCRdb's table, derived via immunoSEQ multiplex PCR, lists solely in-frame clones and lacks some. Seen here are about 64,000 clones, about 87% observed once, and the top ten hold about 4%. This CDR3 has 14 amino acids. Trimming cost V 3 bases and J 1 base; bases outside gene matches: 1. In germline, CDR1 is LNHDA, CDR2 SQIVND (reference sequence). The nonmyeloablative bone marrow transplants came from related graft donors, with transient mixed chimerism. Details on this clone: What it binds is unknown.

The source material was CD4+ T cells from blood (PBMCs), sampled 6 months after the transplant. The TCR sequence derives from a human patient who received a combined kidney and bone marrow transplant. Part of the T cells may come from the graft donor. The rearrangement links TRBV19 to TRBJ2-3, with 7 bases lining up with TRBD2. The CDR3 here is CASSMGRGTDTQYF. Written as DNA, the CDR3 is TGTGCCAGTAGTATGGGGAGGGGCACAGATACGCAGTATTTT.